This is a list of T cell receptor beta chains from one sample in a study of blood T cell repertoires in COVID-19. Using immunoSEQ multiplex PCR, the repertoire was profiled, and TCRdb retains in-frame clones only, with some absent. The sample records under 150,000 clones, around 88% being singletons. Input material: peripheral blood. The receptors shown here come from a man aged 50 or older with active or convalescent COVID-19. The CDR3 runs from the conserved cysteine through the conserved F or W. D genes are given only for firm matches. Rows give clone size only sometimes, using once, few, many, or a class for an expanded clone.

CDR3aa,CDR3nt,v_gene,d_gene,abundance,j_gene
CASSQGTDSNQPQHF,TGTGCCAGCAGCCAAGGGACAGATAGCAATCAGCCCCAGCATTTT,TRBV5-6,TRBD1,-,TRBJ1-5
CASSLGVYGYTF,TGTGCCAGCAGCTTGGGAGTATATGGCTACACCTTC,TRBV5-8,-,-,TRBJ1-2
CASSPGQGAYEQYF,TGTGCCAGCTCACCCGGACAGGGGGCCTACGAGCAGTACTTC,TRBV18,TRBD1,few,TRBJ2-7
CASSRGRGAEAFF,TGTGCCAGCAGCCGGGGGCGGGGGGCTGAAGCTTTCTTT,TRBV6-5,-,few,TRBJ1-1
CASSQDTVLAGDPSNQPQHF,TGCGCCAGCAGCCAAGATACAGTATTGGCAGGGGACCCTAGCAATCAGCCCCAGCATTTT,TRBV4-1,-,once,TRBJ1-5
CASSQDFRFRETQYF,TGTGCCAGCAGCCAAGATTTTCGATTTCGGGAGACCCAGTACTTC,TRBV3-1/TRBV3-2,-,-,TRBJ2-5
CATSPGGNEKLFF,TGTGCCACCAGTCCCGGGGGAAATGAAAAACTGTTTTTT,TRBV24-1,-,-,TRBJ1-4
CASSQRVGLADYEQYF,TGCGCCAGCAGCCAACGAGTGGGACTGGCGGACTACGAGCAGTACTTC,TRBV4-1,-,-,TRBJ2-7
CASSFPPCKYRWGNQPQHF,TGTGCCAGCAGCTTCCCCCCTTGCAAGTACAGGTGGGGCAATCAGCCCCAGCATTTT,TRBV7-9,-,few,TRBJ1-5
CASSPLLSGGNNEQFF,TGCGCCAGCAGCCCCCTTCTGAGCGGGGGGAACAATGAGCAGTTCTTC,TRBV5-1,TRBD2,-,TRBJ2-1
CASSIGASTYNEQFF,TGTGCCAGTAGTATAGGGGCCTCGACCTACAATGAGCAGTTCTTC,TRBV19,-,few,TRBJ2-1
CAISESGFSPGENTEAFF,TGTGCCATCAGTGAGTCGGGGTTTAGTCCCGGGGAGAACACTGAAGCTTTCTTT,TRBV10-3,-,-,TRBJ1-1
CASRRGGLAGGTQYF,TGTGCCAGCAGGAGGGGTGGACTAGCGGGCGGGACCCAGTACTTC,TRBV6-5,TRBD2,-,TRBJ2-5
CASSSEPNRVGNTIYF,TGTGCCAGCAGCTCAGAACCGAACAGGGTTGGAAACACCATATATTTT,TRBV5-5,-,-,TRBJ1-3
CASDELRGSNQPQHF,TGTGCCAGCGATGAGCTCAGGGGAAGCAATCAGCCCCAGCATTTT,TRBV19,-,-,TRBJ1-5
CARPDRDLTMNTEAFF,TGTGCCAGGCCGGACAGGGACCTAACCATGAACACTGAAGCTTTCTTT,TRBV3-1/TRBV3-2,TRBD1,-,TRBJ1-1
CASTSGGGGSYNEQFF,TGTGCCAGTACAAGCGGAGGTGGTGGCTCCTACAATGAGCAGTTCTTC,TRBV19,-,-,TRBJ2-1
CASSQGAGSAYEQYF,TGTGCCAGCAGCCAAGGGGCCGGGAGCGCCTACGAGCAGTACTTC,TRBV3-1/TRBV3-2,-,-,TRBJ2-7
CASSESLAARESQYF,TGCGCCAGCAGTGAGTCTCTAGCGGCCCGCGAGTCGCAGTACTTC,TRBV10-1,TRBD2,-,TRBJ2-7
CASRSLGLAGGPRLTDTQYF,TGTGCCAGTAGAAGTTTAGGGCTAGCGGGAGGGCCGAGGCTCACAGATACGCAGTATTTT,TRBV19,TRBD2,once,TRBJ2-3
CASSLGGAPTDTQYF,TGCGCCAGCAGCTTGGGTGGGGCCCCCACAGATACGCAGTATTTT,TRBV5-1,-,-,TRBJ2-3
CASSRVGTGDTGELFF,TGTGCCAGCAGTCGGGTTGGGACAGGGGACACCGGGGAGCTGTTTTTT,TRBV7-7,TRBD1,-,TRBJ2-2
CASSYPGTGDYGYTF,TGTGCCAGCAGCTACCCGGGGACAGGTGATTATGGCTACACCTTC,TRBV28,TRBD1,-,TRBJ1-2
CASSFPSTNEQFF,TGTGCCAGCAGTTTTCCTAGCACTAATGAGCAGTTCTTC,TRBV28,-,-,TRBJ2-1